A single sample gave rise to the 9 T cell receptor beta chains below, sequenced in a study of blood T cell repertoires in COVID-19. Repertoires were generated with immunoSEQ multiplex PCR, while TCRdb's copy carries only in-frame clones and drops some. The table lists 150,000 to 200,000 clones, around four fifths of them singletons. The sequenced sample consisted of peripheral blood. Every receptor here comes from a woman aged 25 to 45 with acute or convalescent COVID-19.

This clone was recorded only once. The gene calls are TRBV19 and TRBJ2-1, with a tentative D call TRBD1 (6 bases). V was pared by 4 bases and J by 12 bases, with 16 bases between. The CDR3 extends over 13 amino acids. Germline V gene sequence: CDR1 LNHDA, CDR2 SQIVND (reference sequence). The CDR3 DNA is TGTGCCAGTAGTACAGGACAGAAGACGTGGCAGTTCTTC. Its protein is CASSTGQKTWQFF.

The chain employs TRBV20-1 and TRBJ1-4; D is unresolved. V lost 3 bases to trimming and J lost 7 bases, with 12 bases between them. Germline CDR1 DFQATT, CDR2 SNEGSKA (reference sequence). This CDR3 has 13 amino acids. CDR3 in DNA: TGCAGTGCTAGTGCCGGGATTCCTGAAAAACTGTTTTTT. This sequence encodes CSASAGIPEKLFF.

The gene calls are TRBV7-8 and TRBJ2-7, with 7 bases lining up with TRBD1. This CDR3 region has 13 residues. The V segment lost 7 bases and the J segment 1 base; nucleotides outside the gene matches: 4. CDR1 is SGHVS and CDR2 is FQNEAQ in the germline V gene. CDR3 sequence: CASTRQGSYEQYF. The CDR3 nucleotides read TGTGCCAGCACCAGACAGGGATCCTACGAGCAGTACTTC.

The chain employs TRBV7-6 and TRBJ1-4; weak D call: TRBD1 (6 bases). Germline V gives CDR1 SGHVS, CDR2 FNYEAQ. Trimming stripped 1 base from V and 5 bases from J, with 17 bases between. The CDR3 sequence is 17 residues long. This chain's CDR3 is CASSLGPGQSNNEKLFF. The DNA of the CDR3 is TGTGCCAGCAGCTTAGGGCCTGGACAGTCCAACAATGAAAAACTGTTTTTT.

The chain recombines TRBV7-2 with TRBJ2-7; the match to TRBD2 covers 10 bases. Germline-derived CDR1 and CDR2 are SGHTA and FQGNSA. J lost 4 bases, V lost 5 bases, and 11 bases had no gene match. The CDR3 contains 16 residues. The CDR3, as DNA: TGTGCCAGCAGCCCCGCCTTAGCGGGAGGAGGGTACGAGCAGTACTTC. Residues: CASSPALAGGGYEQYF.

CDR3 sequence: CASSVATSPPNEQFF. In nucleotides, the CDR3 is TGTGCCAGCAGCGTAGCCACTAGCCCCCCCAATGAGCAGTTCTTC. This rearrangement joins TRBV9 to TRBJ2-1; perhaps TRBD2 as D (6 bases). Germline CDR1 and CDR2: SGDLS and YYNGEE. The CDR3 contains 15 residues. Trimming left V 0 bases short and J 6 bases short, with 13 bases between.

The genes are TRBV5-1 and TRBJ2-4; 7 positions agree with TRBD1. The J segment lost 9 bases and the V segment lost 2 bases, leaving 14 bases of the junction unmatched. Germline V gene sequence: CDR1 SGHRS, CDR2 YFSETQ. This CDR3 has 16 amino acids. The CDR3 loop is CASSLTPGQHQGIQYF. The CDR3 nucleotides read TGCGCCAGCAGCTTAACGCCGGGACAGCACCAGGGCATTCAGTACTTC.

The rearrangement uses TRBV6-5 and TRBJ2-1; D ambiguous. The CDR3 extends over 13 amino acids. Germline-derived CDR1 and CDR2 are MNHEY and SVGAGI. Trimming pared 6 bases from V and 9 bases from J, leaving 15 bases between. CDR3 in DNA: TGTGCCAGCAGCATAGCAGATTATTCTGAGCAGTTCTTC. It is translated as CASSIADYSEQFF.

The chain links TRBV9 to TRBJ1-4, with D possibly being TRBD1 (6 bases). Looked up from germline, CDR1 is SGDLS and CDR2 is YYNGEE. V lost 0 bases, J lost 2 bases, and 8 bases lay in between. This CDR3 is 15 amino acids long. The CDR3 sequence: CASSVGGGTNEKLFF. Here the CDR3 DNA reads TGTGCCAGCAGCGTAGGTGGGGGCACTAATGAAAAACTGTTTTTT.